This T cell receptor (beta chain) was profiled in a study of T-cell memory formation after mild COVID-19. MiXCR, run by TCRdb on the 5' RACE reads, gives a single entry per CDR3 protein. The table includes about 320,000 distinct CDR3 sequences, around 15% detected once. Trimming took 8 bases from V and 1 from J, leaving 11 bases between them. CDR1 and CDR2 from the germline V gene are SGHTA and FQGTGA. The CDR3 is 13 amino acids. Sequencing was carried out using PBMCs or a T cell subset sorted from them (not recorded which). This chain links TRBV7-3 with TRBJ1-1, with D perhaps TRBD1 (5 bases). This sequence originates from a man aged 18 to 30 who had mild COVID-19 (a few samples of this study predate the infection). Cell type and time point are not known. The CDR3 nucleotides are TGTGCCAGCGCCAGTGACAGGAACACTGAAGCTTTCTTT. Protein: CASASDRNTEAFF.